The 18 T cell receptor beta chains below were found in one sample sequenced in a study of T cells in Graves' hyperthyroidism and ophthalmopathy. Amplification targeted TCR beta CDR3 regions from RNA transcripts. Initially, a first-round RT-PCR of the TCR CDR3 employed the HTBI primer set. TCRdb processed the multiplex PCR reads anew with MiXCR; each CDR3 protein has one entry. The sample carries 500,000 to 600,000 distinct CDR3 sequences, over 45% recorded once. Material: peripheral blood or thyroid tissue (not recorded which). The receptors were gathered from an adult woman with Graves' disease, either hyperthyroidism or ophthalmopathy (not recorded which).

This clonotype was recorded many times. J is TRBJ1-4 and V is TRBV25-1; D is undetermined. This CDR3 region has 11 residues. The V gene lost 5 bases and the J gene lost 5 bases, with 3 bases spanning the gap. The germline V gene encodes CDR1 MGHDK and CDR2 SYGVNS. This CDR3 is CASSKNEKLFF. Written as DNA, the CDR3 is TGTGCCAGCAGTAAAAATGAAAAACTGTTTTTT.

The chain links TRBV6-5 to TRBJ1-2; TRBD1 matches 8 bases. V lost 6 bases to trimming and J lost 6 bases; unmatched junction nucleotides: 9. CDR3 size: 14 residues. Germline CDR1 and CDR2: MNHEY and SVGAGI. CDR3 coding DNA: TGTGCCAGCAGACTTCCGACAGGGGAGGATGGCTACACCTTC. Its translation is CASRLPTGEDGYTF.

In its sample, this clonotype was seen a few times. This chain joins TRBV7-9 and TRBJ1-2; TRBD1 might be the D (5 bases). The CDR3 runs to 16 residues. Trimming took off 3 bases at V and 4 bases at J, with 18 bases between the two ends. Germline CDR1 is SEHNR and CDR2 is FQNEAQ (reference sequence). The CDR3 loop reads CASSFFKNTGGYGYTF. CDR3 in DNA: TGTGCCAGCAGCTTCTTCAAGAACACCGGGGGCTATGGCTACACCTTC.

The chain links TRBV11-1 to TRBJ2-1, with TRBD2 as a possible D gene (6 bases). Per the germline V gene, CDR1 is SGHAT and CDR2 is FQDESV (reference sequence). Trimming cost V 2 bases and J 4 bases, with 12 bases left between them. The CDR3 is made up of 15 amino acids. CDR3 sequence: CASSLRGAGYNEQFF. CDR3 DNA: TGTGCCAGCAGCTTACGGGGCGCGGGATACAATGAGCAGTTCTTC.

J is TRBJ1-1 and V is TRBV10-3; 8 positions match TRBD1. CDR3 length: 15 residues. Trimming removed 6 bases from V and 4 bases from J; junction bases left unmatched: 10. CDR1 is ENHRY, CDR2 SYGVKD, per germline. CDR3 in DNA: TGTGCCATCAGAAGACAGGGGACGGAAGGCACTGAAGCTTTCTTT. Translating gives CAIRRQGTEGTEAFF.

This clonotype was seen ten or more times. V gene TRBV3-1 combines with J gene TRBJ1-2; D call uncertain. The germline CDR1 and CDR2 sequences are LGHDT and YNNKEL (reference sequence). CDR3 length equals 13 residues. V lost 0 bases to trimming and J lost 7 bases, with 9 bases between them. CDR3 bases: TGTGCCAGCAGCCAAGAAGGGATTGGTGGCTACACCTTC. Its protein is CASSQEGIGGYTF.

With respect to this clonotype: Sequence at one end of the junction differs from germline and may be a read error. The genes are TRBV7-9 and TRBJ1-2; possible D gene TRBD1, 5 bases. The CDR3 covers 16 residues. Germline CDR1 reads SEHNR; CDR2 reads FQNEAQ (reference sequence). CDR3 amino acids: CAGSFEGSLTTHGYTF. The CDR3 nucleotides read TGTGCCGGCAGCTTCGAGGGGAGCTTAACCACCCATGGCTACACCTTC. The variable domain in full, completed from reference TRBV7-9 and TRBJ1-2, reads DTGVSQNPRHKITKRGQNVTFRCDPISEHNRLYWYRQTLGQGPEFLTYFQNEAQLEKSRLLSDRFSAERPKGSFSTLEIQRTEQGDSAMYLCAGSFEGSLTTHGYTFGSGTRLTVV.

The rearrangement joins TRBV28 to TRBJ2-5; no reliable D call. Trimming removed 1 base from V and 2 bases from J, with 11 bases in between. This CDR3 is built from 15 residues. Germline CDR1 is MDHEN and CDR2 is SYDVKM. This CDR3 reads CASSLFADEQETQYF. CDR3 in DNA: TGTGCCAGCAGTTTATTTGCGGACGAACAAGAGACCCAGTACTTC.

As for this clonotype: The junction differs from germline at one of its ends, possibly a read error. The chain has TRBV15 and TRBJ1-5; D is perhaps TRBD1 (6 bases). This CDR3 spans 15 amino acids. CDR1 LNHNV and CDR2 YYDKDF come from the germline V gene (reference sequence). The CDR3 here is CAASSHGGGPQPQHF. The DNA for the CDR3 is TGTGCCGCCAGCAGCCACGGGGGCGGACCTCAGCCCCAGCATTTT.

This clonotype was counted a few times. CDR3 region: CASEDIPRAGAYEQYF. The CDR3 region has the DNA TGTGCCAGCGAAGATATTCCGAGGGCGGGCGCCTACGAGCAGTACTTC. The V and J genes are TRBV2 and TRBJ2-7, with D possibly TRBD2 on 5 matching bases. The CDR3 covers 16 residues. Trimming stripped 8 bases from V and 2 bases from J, with 22 bases between. CDR1 is SNHLY, CDR2 FYNNEI, per germline.

This clonotype came up many times. This chain joins TRBV9 and TRBJ1-5; no clear D gene. The CDR3 sequence is 13 residues long. Trimming stripped 0 bases from V and 6 bases from J, with 7 bases between. Germline lookup yields CDR1 SGDLS and CDR2 YYNGEE. The DNA of the CDR3 is TGTGCCAGCAGCGTAGGGGAGGGTCAGCCCCAGCATTTT. Amino acid sequence: CASSVGEGQPQHF.

The V and J genes are TRBV18 and TRBJ1-1; D not resolved. CDR1 is KGHSH and CDR2 is LQKENI in the germline V gene. The CDR3 contains 14 residues. The germline V and J ends were trimmed by 3 bases and 4 bases, with 12 bases remaining between them. This chain's CDR3 is CASSPPGLPTEAFF. In nucleotides, the CDR3 is TGTGCCAGCTCACCCCCCGGACTGCCCACTGAAGCTTTCTTT.

As for this clonotype: The CDR3 does not end in the conserved phenylalanine or tryptophan, so this is likely a read error. No DNA is shown, since the ends of the CDR3 on it are uncertain; the CDR3 is the one TCRdb lists. This chain uses TRBV7-8 with TRBJ1-4; TRBD1 was called by the table and not checked on the DNA. The germline CDR1 and CDR2 sequences are SGHVS and FQNEAQ. The CDR3 length equals 10 residues, ends included. CDR3 in amino acids: CASSPRDSDY.

This clonotype was found many times. The J gene is TRBJ2-7, the V gene TRBV5-1; D not resolved. V lost 4 bases and J lost 0, with 11 bases in between. The CDR3 extends over 14 amino acids. Germline V lookup: CDR1 SGHRS, CDR2 YFSETQ. The CDR3 DNA sequence: TGCGCCAGCAGCCCCACGGCCCACTCCTACGAGCAGTACTTC. This gives the protein CASSPTAHSYEQYF.

In its sample, this clonotype was seen a few times. The CDR3 nucleotides read TGTGCCAGCACCCGATTGGGGGTCGAGCAGTACTTC. Translated: CASTRLGVEQYF. The chain is built from TRBV2 and TRBJ2-7; D possibly matches TRBD1 or TRBD2 (5 bases each). The ends were cut back, 7 bases at V and 6 bases at J, with 13 bases in the middle. The CDR3 spans 12 residues. Germline V gives CDR1 SNHLY, CDR2 FYNNEI.

This clonotype has just one count. The germline gene is not matched at one end of the junction; a read error may be the cause. J is TRBJ1-6 and V is TRBV7-9, with D maybe TRBD1 (5 bases). The germline gives CDR1 SEHNR, CDR2 FQNEAQ (reference sequence). The CDR3 is made up of 16 amino acids. The CDR3 loop is CASSQDPLPGRSPLHF. In DNA, the CDR3 is TGCGCCAGCAGCCAAGACCCACTGCCAGGGAGGTCACCCCTCCACTTT.

This clonotype was observed at least ten times. The chain's CDR3 is CSAIGQVNTEAFF. In DNA form, the CDR3 reads TGCAGTGCTATAGGTCAGGTGAACACTGAAGCTTTCTTT. This chain joins TRBV20-1 and TRBJ1-1; D is unclear. Trimming took 4 bases from V and 0 from J, leaving 9 bases between them. This CDR3 region has 13 residues. The germline gives CDR1 DFQATT, CDR2 SNEGSKA (reference sequence).

The chain couples TRBV9 to TRBJ2-7, with 10 nucleotides matching TRBD2. Germline lookup yields CDR1 SGDLS and CDR2 YYNGEE. Unmatched junction bases numbered 11, after V lost 4 bases and J lost 1 base. The length of the CDR3 is 17 residues. CDR3 amino acids: CASSQTPSGSQSYEQYF. CDR3 DNA sequence: TGTGCCAGCAGCCAGACTCCTAGCGGGAGTCAGTCCTACGAGCAGTACTTC.